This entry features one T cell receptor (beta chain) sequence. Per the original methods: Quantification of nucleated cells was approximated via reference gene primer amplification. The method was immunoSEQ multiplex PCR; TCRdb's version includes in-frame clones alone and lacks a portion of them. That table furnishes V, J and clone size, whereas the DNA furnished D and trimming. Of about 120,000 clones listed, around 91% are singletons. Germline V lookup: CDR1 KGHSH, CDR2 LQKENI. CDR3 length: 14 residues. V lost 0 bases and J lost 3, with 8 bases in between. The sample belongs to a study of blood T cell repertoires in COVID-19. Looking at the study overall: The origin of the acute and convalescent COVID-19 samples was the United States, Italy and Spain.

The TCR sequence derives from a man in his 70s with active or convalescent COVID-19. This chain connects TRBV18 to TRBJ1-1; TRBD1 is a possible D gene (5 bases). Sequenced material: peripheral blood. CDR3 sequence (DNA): TGTGCCAGCTCACCACCGGTCAGGGACACTGAAGCTTTCTTT. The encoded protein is CASSPPVRDTEAFF.